The present TCR beta chain was sequenced within a study of OX40 agonist ivuxolimab in advanced cancers. Study overall: Ivuxolimab, an agonistic anti-OX40 (CD134) antibody, was given to patients. Every 2 weeks, patients received ivuxolimab intravenously, dosed at 0.01 to 10 mg/kg.

Repertoires were generated with immunoSEQ multiplex PCR, while TCRdb's copy carries only in-frame clones and drops some. Here the sample spans approximately 82,000 clones, around 90% being singletons. The CDR3 extends over 14 amino acids. V lost 5 bases and J lost 7; bases outside the gene matches: 8. Germline CDR1 and CDR2: SEHNR and FQNEAQ (reference sequence). This clone showed up just a few times. Its antigen is still unknown. Study observations and caveats: Expanded clones belonging to CD8+ T cells outnumbered, on average, those of CD4+. At doses 0.1 to 3.0 mg/kg, CD4+ and CD8+ clones expanded.

The chain links TRBV7-9 to TRBJ2-1; 7 nucleotides match TRBD1. The clonotype originates from an adult with an advanced solid tumor such as melanoma, head and neck, liver or kidney cancer. The sample in question was CD4+ or CD8+ T cells sorted from blood, obtained in a trial of the OX40 agonist ivuxolimab. This chain's CDR3 is CASSITGVGNEQFF. The CDR3 DNA reads as TGTGCCAGCAGCATAACAGGGGTTGGAAATGAGCAGTTCTTC.